Each of the 4 T cell receptor beta chains below was sequenced from the same sample in a study of T-cell memory formation after mild COVID-19 (dated by TCRdb to about 2021). The library was generated by 5' RACE. The listed sequencing device is Illumina NovaSeq 6000. TCRdb's own reprocessing of the public reads used fastp at Q25 and MiXCR and kept productive beta chains. Every CDR3 protein is listed once, alongside the most common genes and DNA of its rows. This sample gives around 120,000 distinct CDR3 sequences in total; about 17% of them show up just once. Approximately 15% of the sample is in the top ten clones. The sample comprised PBMCs or a T cell subset sorted from them (not recorded which). The receptor source for this set is an adult woman who had mild COVID-19 (a few samples of this study predate the infection). The sample titles of this study are shuffled in the database, so cell type and time point are left out; the donor was told from shared clones.

The chain uses TRBV14 and TRBJ2-2; D perhaps matches TRBD2 (6 bases). In germline, CDR1 is SGHDN, CDR2 FVKESK. V was cut by 4 bases and J by 3 bases, with 18 bases left in between. CDR3 length: 17 residues. CDR3 DNA sequence: TGTGCCAGCAGCCCTAGCTCGCTAGCGAGCTACACCGGGGAGCTGTTTTTT. Its translation is CASSPSSLASYTGELFF.

The V call is TRBV5-1, the J call TRBJ2-3; D might be TRBD1 (6 bases). Trimming removed 2 bases at V and 0 bases at J, with 10 bases between. The germline CDR1 and CDR2 sequences are SGHRS and YFSETQ. The CDR3 is 15 residues long. CDR3 bases: TGCGCCAGCAGCTTCGCCGGACAGAGCACAGATACGCAGTATTTT. Translating gives CASSFAGQSTDTQYF.

This clonotype was picked up many times. The rearrangement joins TRBV5-1 to TRBJ1-3, with D hard to call. Germline loops: CDR1 SGHRS, CDR2 YFSETQ. Trimming pared 4 bases from V and 0 bases from J, leaving 11 bases between. The CDR3 contains 15 residues. DNA for the CDR3: TGCGCCAGCAGCCCGGATCCGAGCTCTGGAAACACCATATATTTT. Encoded protein: CASSPDPSSGNTIYF.

This clonotype was counted only a few times. J is TRBJ2-1 and V is TRBV6-5, with TRBD2 identical over 11 bases. The CDR3 sequence is 17 residues long. Germline V CDR1 and CDR2: MNHEY, SVGAGI. V trimming: 4 bases; J trimming: 7 bases; junction bases outside the gene matches: 12. Written as DNA, the CDR3 is TGTGCCAGCAGTTCCGGACTAGCGGGCCTGAGGGGTAATGAGCAGTTCTTC. Its protein product is CASSSGLAGLRGNEQFF.